The 7 T cell receptor beta chains presented below share a single source sample, sequenced in a study of T cell repertoires in cytomegalovirus infection. TCRdb re-called the reads through MiXCR, storing one row per CDR3 protein. The table records 80,000 or so distinct CDR3 sequences, around 42% of them present only once. Their recognized antigens are unknown. The source was CD8+ T cells from cultured PBMCs, collected from culture after CMV antigen stimulation. The source of these receptors is a human donor in good health (CMV status not recorded). Some clones in this sample may be carry-over from other donors' samples.

This clonotype was detected a few times. This sequence joins TRBV7-2 and TRBJ2-7; D possibly corresponds to TRBD1 (5 bases). The CDR3 loop spans 13 amino acids. The V gene lost 2 bases and the J gene lost 5 bases, with 10 bases spanning the gap. The germline V gene encodes CDR1 SGHTA and CDR2 FQGNSA. The CDR3 sequence is CASSLWQGDEQYF. DNA of the CDR3: TGTGCCAGCAGCTTATGGCAGGGCGACGAGCAGTACTTC.

This clonotype was found a few times. This chain links TRBV7-6 with TRBJ2-5; either TRBD1 or TRBD2 may supply D (5 bases each). V lost 1 base and J 5 bases, leaving 17 bases between the germline ends. Germline V gene sequence: CDR1 SGHVS, CDR2 FNYEAQ. This CDR3 is built from 16 residues. The CDR3 nucleotides read TGTGCCAGCAGCTTAGGAGGGGTTGGGGGATTGGAGACCCAGTACTTC. Translating gives CASSLGGVGGLETQYF.

The rearrangement joins TRBV28 to TRBJ1-1, with D perhaps TRBD1 (6 bases). The length of the CDR3 is 15 residues. Trimming cost V 4 bases and J 0 bases, with 12 bases left between them. Germline CDR1 is MDHEN and CDR2 is SYDVKM. The DNA of the CDR3 is TGTGCCAGCAGTTCCCGGACAGAAATGAACACTGAAGCTTTCTTT. Translation gives CASSSRTEMNTEAFF.

CDR3 region: CSVDHTGELFF. The DNA of the CDR3 is TGCAGCGTTGACCACACCGGGGAGCTGTTTTTT. The rearrangement uses TRBV29-1 and TRBJ2-2, with D uncertain. The germline V gene has CDR1 SQVTM and CDR2 ANQGSEA. The CDR3 length is 11 residues. V shed 3 bases and J shed 3 bases, with 2 bases lying between them.

This clonotype was seen more than once but under ten times. This chain links TRBV7-9 with TRBJ2-7, with D possibly being TRBD2 (6 bases). This CDR3 is built from 14 residues. Trimming stripped 3 bases from V and 4 bases from J, with 13 bases between. Germline V gene sequence: CDR1 SEHNR, CDR2 FQNEAQ (reference sequence). This CDR3 is CASSLSSGDYEQYF. CDR3 in DNA: TGTGCCAGCAGCTTGAGTAGCGGAGATTACGAGCAGTACTTC.

Ten or more counts support this clonotype. V gene TRBV7-6 combines with J gene TRBJ2-1; D not certain. Germline assignment: CDR1 SGHVS and CDR2 FNYEAQ. CDR3 length: 14 amino acids. The germline V and J ends were trimmed by 1 base and 5 bases, with 9 bases remaining between them. CDR3 in amino acids: CASSLGSGHNEQFF. CDR3 coding DNA: TGTGCCAGCAGCTTAGGGAGTGGTCACAATGAGCAGTTCTTC.

J is TRBJ1-6 and V is TRBV5-3; D might be TRBD1 (5 bases). TRBV5-3 is an ORF, and what it does is uncertain. V was trimmed by 8 bases and J by 9 bases, leaving 18 bases between them. This CDR3 contains 14 residues. The chain's CDR3 is CASSRGGGSSPLHF. The CDR3 nucleotides read TGTGCCAGCAGCCGGGGGGGAGGGAGTTCACCCCTCCACTTT.